A selection of T cell receptor beta chains follows, all from one sample in a study of shared clonotypes between healthy human individuals. The assay was immunoSEQ multiplex PCR, and TCRdb's table has in-frame clones only and misses some. The sample holds roughly 760,000 clones, around two thirds seen once. The sample consisted of memory CD4+ T cells sorted from blood. Receptor source: a woman aged 25 to 39 in good health. The CDR3 runs from the conserved cysteine through the conserved F or W. D genes are given only for firm matches. Only some rows state a clone size, as once, few, many or a class for expanded clones.

.	TRBD2	TRBV6-4	TRBJ2-3	CASSELAGSTDTQYF	TGTGCCAGCAGTGAATTAGCGGGCAGCACAGATACGCAGTATTTT
once	.	TRBV28	TRBJ1-1	CASRMGGGRTEAFF	TGTGCCAGCAGGATGGGTGGGGGACGGACTGAAGCTTTCTTT
once	.	TRBV5-4	TRBJ1-4	CASSLQGLSNEKLFF	TGTGCCAGCAGCCTACAGGGTCTGTCTAATGAAAAACTGTTTTTT
.	.	TRBV2	TRBJ2-7	CASSEALPGEQYF	TGTGCCAGCAGTGAAGCGCTTCCTGGCGAGCAGTACTTC
.	TRBD2	TRBV7-2	TRBJ2-3	CASSLQSGRALDTQYF	TGTGCCAGCAGCTTACAAAGCGGGAGGGCGCTGGATACGCAGTATTTT
.	TRBD2	TRBV6-5	TRBJ2-7	CASSWEGGEQYF	TGTGCCAGCAGTTGGGAGGGTGGCGAGCAGTACTTC
.	TRBD1	TRBV9	TRBJ2-1	CASSVGWDSHNEQFF	TGTGCCAGCAGCGTAGGGTGGGACAGTCACAATGAGCAGTTCTTC
.	.	TRBV13	TRBJ1-2	CASSLVGQVYGYTF	TGTGCCAGCAGCTTAGTGGGTCAGGTTTATGGCTACACCTTC
.	.	TRBV7-9	TRBJ1-1	CASSPGLDTEAFF	TGTGCCAGCAGCCCCGGCTTGGACACTGAAGCTTTCTTT
.	TRBD2	TRBV7-7	TRBJ2-7	CASSSYPGTSGIVEQYF	TGTGCCAGCAGCTCCTACCCCGGGACTAGCGGGATTGTCGAGCAGTACTTC
many	.	TRBV7-9	TRBJ2-4	CASSLQGMDRNIQYF	TGTGCCAGCAGCTTACAGGGTATGGATCGGAACATTCAGTACTTC
once	TRBD2	TRBV5-1	TRBJ2-7	CASSLATGLAGFREQYF	TGCGCCAGCAGCTTGGCGACAGGACTAGCGGGATTCAGAGAGCAGTACTTC
.	.	TRBV11-2	TRBJ2-7	CASSYLGRMVGYEQYF	TGTGCCAGCAGCTATCTCGGACGGATGGTTGGCTACGAGCAGTACTTC
.	TRBD1	TRBV5-1	TRBJ1-5	CASSNQGEGNQPQHF	TGCGCCAGCAGCAATCAGGGGGAGGGGAATCAGCCCCAGCATTTT
.	TRBD1	TRBV28	TRBJ1-3	CASSPATQGVSGNTIYF	TGTGCCAGCAGTCCAGCTACCCAGGGGGTCTCTGGAAACACCATATATTTT
.	.	TRBV19	TRBJ2-2	CASSDLSGTGELFF	TGTGCCAGTAGCGACCTTAGCGGTACCGGGGAGCTGTTTTTT
.	.	TRBV6-5	TRBJ1-1	CASRSGVGTEAFF	TGTGCCAGCAGATCGGGGGTCGGGACTGAAGCTTTCTTT
.	.	TRBV25-1	TRBJ2-5	CASSQGGGMETQYF	TGTGCCAGCAGCCAGGGGGGGGGAATGGAGACCCAGTACTTC
.	TRBD1	TRBV6-5	TRBJ1-2	CASSSDDRGRLGGYTF	TGTGCCAGCAGTTCCGATGACAGGGGGCGGCTCGGCGGCTACACCTTC
.	TRBD1	TRBV27	TRBJ1-5	CASRQGWNQPQHF	TGTGCCAGCAGACAGGGGTGGAATCAGCCCCAGCATTTT
.	TRBD2	TRBV11-2	TRBJ2-5	CASSLGTSGKETQYF	TGTGCCAGCAGCCTCGGGACTAGCGGAAAAGAGACCCAGTACTTC
.	TRBD1	TRBV2	TRBJ1-4	CASRGQGEEKLFF	TGTGCCAGCAGGGGACAGGGAGAGGAAAAACTGTTTTTT
.	.	TRBV18	TRBJ1-1	CASSPAIANTEAFF	TGTGCCAGCTCACCCGCGATTGCGAACACTGAAGCTTTCTTT
.	.	TRBV7-6	TRBJ2-3	CASSPQVGARDTQYF	TGTGCCAGCAGCCCACAAGTTGGGGCGAGGGATACGCAGTATTTT
.	TRBD2	TRBV11-3	TRBJ2-1	CASSRGSEQFF	TGTGCCAGCAGCCGCGGGAGTGAGCAGTTCTTC
.	.	TRBV6-6	TRBJ2-2	CASRNRVDTGELFF	TGTGCCAGCAGAAACAGGGTGGACACCGGGGAGCTGTTTTTT
few	TRBD2	TRBV6-5	TRBJ2-3	CASSPGLAGDTQYF	TGTGCCAGCAGTCCCGGACTAGCGGGAGATACGCAGTATTTT
.	.	TRBV10-2	TRBJ2-1	CASQGPYNEQFF	TGCGCCAGCCAAGGGCCCTACAATGAGCAGTTCTTC
.	.	TRBV10-1	TRBJ2-7	CASSKAGVPYEQYF	TGCGCCAGCAGTAAAGCTGGGGTACCCTACGAGCAGTACTTC
once	.	TRBV9	TRBJ2-5	CASSVATLRGETQYF	TGTGCCAGCAGCGTAGCTACCCTAAGAGGGGAGACCCAGTACTTC
.	.	TRBV4-1	TRBJ2-6	CASSGVDAVSGANVLTF	TGCGCCAGCAGCGGGGTGGACGCCGTCTCTGGGGCCAACGTCCTGACTTTC